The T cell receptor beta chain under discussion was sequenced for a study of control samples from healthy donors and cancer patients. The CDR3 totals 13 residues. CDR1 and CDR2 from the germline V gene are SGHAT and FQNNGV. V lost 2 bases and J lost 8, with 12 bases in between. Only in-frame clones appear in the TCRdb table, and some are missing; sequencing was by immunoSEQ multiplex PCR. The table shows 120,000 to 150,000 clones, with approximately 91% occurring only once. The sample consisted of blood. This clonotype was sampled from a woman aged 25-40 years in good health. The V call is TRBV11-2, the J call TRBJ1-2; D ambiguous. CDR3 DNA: TGTGCCAGCAGCTTAAGGGAGGGTACGGGCTACACCTTC. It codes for CASSLREGTGYTF.